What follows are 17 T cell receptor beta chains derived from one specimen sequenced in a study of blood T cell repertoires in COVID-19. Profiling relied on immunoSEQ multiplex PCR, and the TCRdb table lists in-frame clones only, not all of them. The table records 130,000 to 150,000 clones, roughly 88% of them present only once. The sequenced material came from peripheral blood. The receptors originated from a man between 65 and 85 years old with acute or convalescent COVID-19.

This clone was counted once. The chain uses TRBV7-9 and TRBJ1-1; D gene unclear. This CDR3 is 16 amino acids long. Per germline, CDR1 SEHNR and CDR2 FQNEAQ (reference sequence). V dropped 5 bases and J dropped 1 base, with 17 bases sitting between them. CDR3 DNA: TGTGCCAGCAGCCCTCAGGTGGCGTTGCCGAACACTGAAGCTTTCTTT. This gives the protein CASSPQVALPNTEAFF.

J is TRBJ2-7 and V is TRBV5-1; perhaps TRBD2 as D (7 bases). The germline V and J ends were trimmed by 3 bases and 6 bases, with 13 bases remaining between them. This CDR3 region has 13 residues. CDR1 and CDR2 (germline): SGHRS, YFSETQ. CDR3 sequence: CASSWRGRVEQYF. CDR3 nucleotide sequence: TGCGCCAGCAGCTGGCGGGGGCGGGTCGAGCAGTACTTC.

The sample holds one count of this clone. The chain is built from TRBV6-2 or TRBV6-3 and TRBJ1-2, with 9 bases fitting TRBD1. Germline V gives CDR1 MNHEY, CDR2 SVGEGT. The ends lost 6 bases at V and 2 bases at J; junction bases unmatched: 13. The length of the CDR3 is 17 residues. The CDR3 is CASSPTGTGSTNYGYTF. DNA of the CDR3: TGTGCCAGCAGCCCTACCGGGACAGGGTCGACCAACTATGGCTACACCTTC.

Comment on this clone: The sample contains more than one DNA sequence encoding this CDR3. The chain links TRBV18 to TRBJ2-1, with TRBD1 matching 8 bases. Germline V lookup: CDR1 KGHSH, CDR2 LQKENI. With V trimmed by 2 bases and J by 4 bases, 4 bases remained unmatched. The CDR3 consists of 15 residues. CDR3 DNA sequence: TGTGCCAGCTCACCAGGGACAGGAGATTACAATGAGCAGTTCTTC. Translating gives CASSPGTGDYNEQFF.

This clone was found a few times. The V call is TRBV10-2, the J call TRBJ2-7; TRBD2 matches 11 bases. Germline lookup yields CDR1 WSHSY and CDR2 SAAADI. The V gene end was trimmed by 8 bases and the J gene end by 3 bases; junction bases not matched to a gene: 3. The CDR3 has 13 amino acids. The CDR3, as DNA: TGCGCCAGCCTAGCGGGGGGAGGCTACGAGCAGTACTTC. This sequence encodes CASLAGGGYEQYF.

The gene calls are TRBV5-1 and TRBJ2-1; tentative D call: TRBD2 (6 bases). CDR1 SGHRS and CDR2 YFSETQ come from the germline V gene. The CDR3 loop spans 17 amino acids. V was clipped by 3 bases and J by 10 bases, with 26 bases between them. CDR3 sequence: CASSSNSLAGGKGEQFF. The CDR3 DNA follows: TGCGCCAGCAGCTCAAACTCCCTAGCCGGGGGAAAGGGGGAGCAGTTCTTC.

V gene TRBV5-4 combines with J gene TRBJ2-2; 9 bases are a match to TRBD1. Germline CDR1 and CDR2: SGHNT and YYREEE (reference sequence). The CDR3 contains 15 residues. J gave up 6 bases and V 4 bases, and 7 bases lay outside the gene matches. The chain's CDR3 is CASSRTGAKAGELFF. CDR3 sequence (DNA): TGTGCCAGCAGCCGGACAGGGGCGAAGGCCGGGGAGCTGTTTTTT.

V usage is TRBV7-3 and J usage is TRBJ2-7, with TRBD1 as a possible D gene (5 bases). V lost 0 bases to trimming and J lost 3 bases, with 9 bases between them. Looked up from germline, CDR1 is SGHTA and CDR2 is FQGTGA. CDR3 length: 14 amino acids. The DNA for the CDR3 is TGTGCCAGCAGCTTAACGTCCGACAGCTACGAGCAGTACTTC. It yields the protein CASSLTSDSYEQYF. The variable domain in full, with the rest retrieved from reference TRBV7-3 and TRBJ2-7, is GAGVSQTPSNKVTEKGKYVELRCDPISGHTALYWYRQSLGQGPEFLIYFQGTGAADDSGLPNDRFFAVRPEGSVSTLKIQRTERGDSAVYLCASSLTSDSYEQYFGPGTRLTVT.

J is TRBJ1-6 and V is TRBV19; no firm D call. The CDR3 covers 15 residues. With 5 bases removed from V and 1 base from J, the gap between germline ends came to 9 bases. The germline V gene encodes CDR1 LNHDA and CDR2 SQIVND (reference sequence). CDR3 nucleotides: TGTGCCAGTAGTGGGTCACAGTCCTATAATTCACCCCTCCACTTT. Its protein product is CASSGSQSYNSPLHF.

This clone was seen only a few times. CDR3 sequence reads: CASSQVVPGLSWANVLTF. As DNA, the CDR3 is TGTGCCAGCAGCCAAGTCGTCCCCGGACTCAGTTGGGCCAACGTCCTGACTTTC. The rearrangement joins TRBV14 to TRBJ2-6; D might be TRBD2 (5 bases). The CDR3 totals 18 residues. V gave up 1 base and J gave up 5 bases, with 18 bases separating them. Looked up from germline, CDR1 is SGHDN and CDR2 is FVKESK.

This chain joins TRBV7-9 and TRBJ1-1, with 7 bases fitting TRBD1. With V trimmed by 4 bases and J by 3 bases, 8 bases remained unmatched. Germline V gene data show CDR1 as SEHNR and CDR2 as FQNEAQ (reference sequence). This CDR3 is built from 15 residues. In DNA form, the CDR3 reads TGTGCCAGCAGCTCCACACTTCAGGGGGACACTGAAGCTTTCTTT. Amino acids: CASSSTLQGDTEAFF.

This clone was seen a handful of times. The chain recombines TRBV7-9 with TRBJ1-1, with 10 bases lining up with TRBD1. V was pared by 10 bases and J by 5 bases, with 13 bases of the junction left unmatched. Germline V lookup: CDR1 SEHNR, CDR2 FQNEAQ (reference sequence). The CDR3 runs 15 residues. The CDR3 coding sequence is TGTGCCACCATCCCTCGGACAGGGGGTTTGACTGAAGCTTTCTTT. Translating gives CATIPRTGGLTEAFF. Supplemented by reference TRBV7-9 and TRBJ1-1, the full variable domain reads DTGVSQNPRHKITKRGQNVTFRCDPISEHNRLYWYRQTLGQGPEFLTYFQNEAQLEKSRLLSDRFSAERPKGSFSTLEIQRTEQGDSAMYLCATIPRTGGLTEAFFGQGTRLTVV.

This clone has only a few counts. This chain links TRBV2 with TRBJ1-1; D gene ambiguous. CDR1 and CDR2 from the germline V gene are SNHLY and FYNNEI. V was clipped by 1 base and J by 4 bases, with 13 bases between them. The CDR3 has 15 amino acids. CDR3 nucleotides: TGTGCCAGCAGTGAAGAATCCGTTATCTCCACTGAAGCTTTCTTT. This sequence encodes CASSEESVISTEAFF.

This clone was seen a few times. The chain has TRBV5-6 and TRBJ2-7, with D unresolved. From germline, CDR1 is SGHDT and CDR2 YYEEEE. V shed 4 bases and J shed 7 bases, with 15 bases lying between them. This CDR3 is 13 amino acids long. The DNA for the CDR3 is TGTGCCAGCAGCCTTGGGCCGGTCAGGGAGCAGTACTTC. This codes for CASSLGPVREQYF.

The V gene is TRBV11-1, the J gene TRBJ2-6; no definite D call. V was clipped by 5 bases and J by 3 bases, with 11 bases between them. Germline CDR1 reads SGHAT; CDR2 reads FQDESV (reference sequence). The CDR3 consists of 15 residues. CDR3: CASSPILRGANVLTF. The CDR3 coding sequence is TGTGCCAGCAGCCCGATCCTACGTGGGGCCAACGTCCTGACTTTC.

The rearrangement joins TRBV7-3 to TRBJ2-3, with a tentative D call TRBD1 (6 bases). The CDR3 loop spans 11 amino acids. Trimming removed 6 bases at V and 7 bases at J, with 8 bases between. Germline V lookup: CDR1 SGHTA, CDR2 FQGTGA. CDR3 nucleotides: TGTGCCAGCAGTACAGGGTATACGCAGTATTTT. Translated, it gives CASSTGYTQYF.

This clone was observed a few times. Written as DNA, the CDR3 is TGCGCCAGCAGCTTCACAGGGGCCGATACGCAGTATTTT. This translates into CASSFTGADTQYF. This sequence joins TRBV5-1 and TRBJ2-3, with TRBD1 matching over 7 bases. The CDR3 consists of 13 residues. Trimming at V came to 2 bases and at J to 6 bases, leaving 3 bases not matched to a gene. Germline V gene lookup returns CDR1 SGHRS and CDR2 YFSETQ.